These T cell receptor beta chains were read from a single sample in a study of response to subunit inactivated influenza vaccine. TCRdb itself ran the RT-PCR reads through MiXCR, one entry per CDR3 protein. The table shows hundreds of thousands of distinct CDR3 sequences, with 13% to 15% occurring only once. Sequenced here: PBMCs from blood, sampled about 14 days before vaccination. The receptor source for this set is a man aged 50 or older who received an inactivated influenza vaccine. Each CDR3 is given with its conserved first and last residue. D genes are given only for firm matches. The size of a clone is reported for some rows only, either as once, few or many, or as a class for expanded clones.

J | V | D | size | DNA | CDR3
TRBJ2-3 | TRBV5-1 | TRBD2 | few | TGCGCCAGCAGCCCGGGGACTAGCGTTATCACAGATACGCAGTATTTT | CASSPGTSVITDTQYF
TRBJ1-6 | TRBV7-9 | NA | few | TGTGCCAGCAGCCCCTCACAGGGTGTCCCCCTCCACTTT | CASSPSQGVPLHF
TRBJ2-7 | TRBV27 | NA | few | TGTGCCAGCAGTCCCGTACGCCTGGTCGAGCAGTACTTC | CASSPVRLVEQYF
TRBJ2-1 | TRBV6-2/TRBV6-3 | TRBD1 | few | TGTGCCAGCAGCTTTGGGGGACAGGGTACTGAGCAGTTCTTC | CASSFGGQGTEQFF
TRBJ1-4 | TRBV7-2 | NA | few | TGTGCCAGCAGCCCAAACGGGTTGGGTGAAAAACTGTTTTTT | CASSPNGLGEKLFF
TRBJ2-1 | TRBV2 | TRBD2 | few | TGTGCCGGTGGGACTAGCGATTACAATGAGCAGTTCTTC | CAGGTSDYNEQFF
TRBJ1-5 | TRBV20-1 | NA | few | TGCAGTGCTAGAGTCCGGTCCCCCTCAGGGGCCCAGCATTTT | CSARVRSPSGAQHF
TRBJ2-1 | TRBV19 | TRBD2 | NA | TGTGCCAGTAGTATTGGGACTAGCGGCGAGCAGTTCTTC | CASSIGTSGEQFF
TRBJ1-4 | TRBV2 | NA | many | TGTGCCAGCAGTGCCTCGACTGGGGCAACTAATGAAAAACTGTTTTTT | CASSASTGATNEKLFF
TRBJ2-1 | TRBV12-3/TRBV12-4 | TRBD1 | many | TGTGCCAGCAGGGATCGGACAGGGTCCAATGAGCAGTTCTTC | CASRDRTGSNEQFF
TRBJ2-2 | TRBV20-1 | TRBD2 | NA | TGCAGTGCTATCCTCGGACTAGCGGGCACCGGGGAGCTGTTTTTT | CSAILGLAGTGELFF
TRBJ2-3 | TRBV11-2 | NA | NA | TGTGCCAGCAGCTCGATCCGGGGCCTGGCAGATACGCAGTATTTT | CASSSIRGLADTQYF
TRBJ2-2 | TRBV15 | NA | many | TGTGCCACCGGGGCGAGGGTTGCCGGGGAGCTGTTTTTT | CATGARVAGELFF
TRBJ2-7 | TRBV10-2 | NA | NA | TGCGCCAGTCGACAGGGAGGGGGCCCAAGCTACGAGCAGTACTTC | CASRQGGGPSYEQYF
TRBJ2-7 | TRBV15 | TRBD1 | NA | TGTGCCACCAGCAGTGGACAGGCCTCCTACGAGCAGTACTTC | CATSSGQASYEQYF
TRBJ2-1 | TRBV18 | NA | NA | TGTGCCAGCTCACTCGACTACGTCAATGAGCAGTTCTTC | CASSLDYVNEQFF
TRBJ1-2 | TRBV6-5 | NA | few | TGTGCCAGCAGCAATCAACTGGGAGGCTACACCTTC | CASSNQLGGYTF
TRBJ1-5 | TRBV4-1 | NA | NA | TGCGCCAGCAGCCAAGTCCTAGGGGGTTTGAATCAGCCCCAGCATTTT | CASSQVLGGLNQPQHF
TRBJ2-3 | TRBV20-1 | NA | many | TGCAGTGCCAAGGGTTCTAGCGGAGGGGGCCCAGATACGCAGTATTTT | CSAKGSSGGGPDTQYF
TRBJ1-2 | TRBV5-3 | NA | few | TGTGCCAGTACGCCGAGAAGATACAGGGAAGCTCCTAACTATGGCTACACCTTC | CASTPRRYREAPNYGYTF
TRBJ2-1 | TRBV20-1 | NA | few | TGCAGTGCTAGCCGTCCTAGGGACGGGAGAACCTACAATGAGCAGTTCTTC | CSASRPRDGRTYNEQFF
TRBJ2-3 | TRBV12-3/TRBV12-4 | NA | few | TGTGCCAGCAGTTTCGCCCTCGGAGATACGCAGTATTTT | CASSFALGDTQYF
TRBJ2-2 | TRBV4-3 | TRBD2 | NA | TGCGCCAGCAGCCAAGATCCTAGCGGGGGGGTGACCACCGGGGAGCTGTTTTTT | CASSQDPSGGVTTGELFF
TRBJ2-7 | TRBV20-1 | NA | NA | TGCAGTGCGCCTCGTTCCGGGAGAAGCTCCTACGAGCAGTACTTC | CSAPRSGRSSYEQYF
TRBJ2-1 | TRBV7-2 | TRBD2 | NA | TGTGCCAGCAGCTTAGTACGCCTAGCGGGAGACAATGAGCAGTTCTTC | CASSLVRLAGDNEQFF
TRBJ2-7 | TRBV5-1 | NA | many | TGCGCCAGCAGCTTGCAGGGGTCCCCCTCCTACGAGCAGTACTTC | CASSLQGSPSYEQYF
TRBJ2-3 | TRBV20-1 | TRBD2 | many | TGCAGGGTAGCGGGATTCACAGATACGCAGTATTTT | CRVAGFTDTQYF
TRBJ2-1 | TRBV18 | TRBD2 | NA | TGTGCCAGCTCACCACCGGAAGGGACTAGCGGATACAATGAGCAGTTCTTC | CASSPPEGTSGYNEQFF
TRBJ2-2 | TRBV15 | TRBD1 | NA | TGTGCCACCAGAACTTGGGACAGGAACACCGGGGAGCTGTTTTTT | CATRTWDRNTGELFF
TRBJ2-7 | TRBV7-6 | NA | few | TGTGCCAGCAGCTTAGCGCTGGACTACGAGCAGTACTTC | CASSLALDYEQYF
TRBJ2-1 | TRBV20-1 | TRBD1 | NA | TGCAGTGCTAGGGGGACAGGGGGCGGCTATGAGCAGTTCTTC | CSARGTGGGYEQFF
TRBJ2-1 | TRBV11-2 | TRBD1 | NA | TGTGCCAGCAGCTTAGTACAGGGGGATTTGCATGAGCAGTTCTTC | CASSLVQGDLHEQFF
TRBJ2-2 | TRBV5-1 | TRBD1 | many | TGCGCCAGCAGAGGACAGGGTATGTCCGGGGAGCTGTTTTTT | CASRGQGMSGELFF
TRBJ1-1 | TRBV9 | NA | few | TGTGCCAGCAGCGTAGATCCTGAAGCTTTCTTT | CASSVDPEAFF
TRBJ2-7 | TRBV29-1 | NA | NA | TGCAGCGTTCATCTGGCTAAACGAAGCTCCTACGAGCAGTACTTC | CSVHLAKRSSYEQYF
TRBJ1-1 | TRBV28 | NA | many | TGTGCCAGCAGTTTACTTAGGAACACTGAAGCTTTCTTT | CASSLLRNTEAFF
TRBJ2-2 | TRBV3-1 | TRBD1 | few | TGTGCCAGCAGAGGGACAGGGTACGGGGAGCTGTTTTTT | CASRGTGYGELFF
TRBJ2-2 | TRBV2 | TRBD2 | few | TGTGCCAGCAGTAGCGGGGGGTTCACCGGGGAGCTGTTTTTT | CASSSGGFTGELFF
TRBJ1-6 | TRBV15 | NA | few | TGTGCCACCAGCAGAGAAGGTTTCGGAACGGGGAAATCACCCCTCCACTTT | CATSREGFGTGKSPLHF
TRBJ1-5 | TRBV20-1 | NA | few | TGCAGTGCTAGAGATTACAGGGCCAATCAGCCCCAGCATTTT | CSARDYRANQPQHF
TRBJ2-5 | TRBV5-6 | TRBD2 | few | TGTGCCAGCAGCTTGGAGGCTAGCGGGGACCAAGAGACCCAGTACTTC | CASSLEASGDQETQYF
TRBJ2-7 | TRBV29-1 | NA | few | TGCAGCGTCGGTACCAGGGTCGAGCAGTACTTC | CSVGTRVEQYF
TRBJ2-7 | TRBV30 | NA | few | TGTGCCTGGAGTGGGGCAGGGGCCTCCTACGAGCAGTACTTC | CAWSGAGASYEQYF
TRBJ2-7 | TRBV20-1 | NA | NA | TGCAGTGCTAGAGATGGTGAGCAGTACTTC | CSARDGEQYF
TRBJ2-3 | TRBV7-2 | NA | few | TGTGCCAGCAGCCCCTCGATTGGAGATACGCAGTATTTT | CASSPSIGDTQYF
TRBJ1-2 | TRBV12-3/TRBV12-4 | NA | NA | TGTGCCAGCAGTTCCGGGTTAACGCTTGGCTACACCTTC | CASSSGLTLGYTF
TRBJ2-1 | TRBV12-3/TRBV12-4 | TRBD2 | few | TGTGCCAGCAGGGCACTAGCGGGGGACCACAATGAGCAGTTCTTC | CASRALAGDHNEQFF
TRBJ2-5 | TRBV20-1 | NA | NA | TGCAGTGCACCCGCGAGATCGGTTGAGACCCAGTACTTC | CSAPARSVETQYF
TRBJ1-3 | TRBV29-1 | NA | few | TGCAGCGTGAGAGGGTCAGGGGATGGAAACACCATATATTTT | CSVRGSGDGNTIYF
TRBJ2-2 | TRBV3-1 | TRBD1 | few | TGTGCCAGCAGCCGCGGGACAGGGGCCGGGGAGCTGTTTTTT | CASSRGTGAGELFF
TRBJ1-4 | TRBV30 | NA | NA | TGTGCCTGGAGTGCGGACAATGGATCGGAAAAACTGTTTTTT | CAWSADNGSEKLFF
TRBJ2-7 | TRBV6-2/TRBV6-3 | TRBD2 | NA | TGTGCCAGCAGACTTAGCGGGGGGCTATCCTACGAGCAGTACTTC | CASRLSGGLSYEQYF
TRBJ2-3 | TRBV28 | TRBD2 | NA | TGTGCCAGCAGCCCAACAGGGACTAGCGGGGGCCCCACAGATACGCAGTATTTT | CASSPTGTSGGPTDTQYF
TRBJ2-6 | TRBV11-2 | NA | NA | TGTGCCAGCAGCTTATTCGCGGGTGGGGGGTATTCTGGGGCCAACGTCCTGACTTTC | CASSLFAGGGYSGANVLTF
TRBJ2-7 | TRBV5-1 | TRBD1 | few | TGCGCCAGCAGCTTGGGAAACCAGGGGGCCAGTAGGAAGTACTTC | CASSLGNQGASRKYF
TRBJ1-2 | TRBV6-5 | NA | few | TGTGCCAGCAGTTACGGCCCGGGACAATCAATCGGTGGCTACACCTTC | CASSYGPGQSIGGYTF
TRBJ1-4 | TRBV30 | NA | few | TGTGCCACCGACGGTGACACCTGGGGGGAAAAACTGTTTTTT | CATDGDTWGEKLFF
TRBJ2-2 | TRBV3-1 | NA | few | TGTGCCAGCAGTTGGACGGCTAACACCGGGGAGCTGTTTTTT | CASSWTANTGELFF
TRBJ2-1 | TRBV28 | NA | NA | TGTGCCAGCAGTCGAATAGCGAGCTCCTACAATGAGCAGTTCTTC | CASSRIASSYNEQFF
TRBJ2-5 | TRBV29-1 | NA | few | TGCAGCGTTGACGTTGGGGTGCAAGAGACCCAGTACTTC | CSVDVGVQETQYF